This T cell receptor beta chain was retrieved from a study of cytomegalovirus exposure and HLA in healthy donors. Worth noting for this clone: Its antigen is still unknown.

Study-wide results and limits: Common viral pathogens (according to a later analysis) appeared linked to several of the most significant clusters. Reports credit the classifier with highly specific, highly sensitive diagnosis of cytomegalovirus status.

V dropped 5 bases and J dropped 6; count of bases not matched to a gene: 16. The CDR3 contains 17 residues. Germline CDR1 and CDR2: SGHTA and FQGTGA. Primers: 60 Vbeta forward and 13 Jbeta reverse. The method was immunoSEQ multiplex PCR; TCRdb's version includes in-frame clones alone and lacks a portion of them. The table gives approximately 140,000 clones; the top ten clones make up 2% to 2.5% of it. The clonotype was recovered from a woman aged 18-35 years in good health and CMV-seronegative. Sequencing was carried out using PBMCs. The chain uses TRBV7-3 and TRBJ2-3; 8 nucleotides match TRBD2. CDR3 nucleotides: TGTGCCAGCAGCCACCAAGCGGGGAGCGGGAGTGGGGATACGCAGTATTTT. It translates to CASSHQAGSGSGDTQYF.